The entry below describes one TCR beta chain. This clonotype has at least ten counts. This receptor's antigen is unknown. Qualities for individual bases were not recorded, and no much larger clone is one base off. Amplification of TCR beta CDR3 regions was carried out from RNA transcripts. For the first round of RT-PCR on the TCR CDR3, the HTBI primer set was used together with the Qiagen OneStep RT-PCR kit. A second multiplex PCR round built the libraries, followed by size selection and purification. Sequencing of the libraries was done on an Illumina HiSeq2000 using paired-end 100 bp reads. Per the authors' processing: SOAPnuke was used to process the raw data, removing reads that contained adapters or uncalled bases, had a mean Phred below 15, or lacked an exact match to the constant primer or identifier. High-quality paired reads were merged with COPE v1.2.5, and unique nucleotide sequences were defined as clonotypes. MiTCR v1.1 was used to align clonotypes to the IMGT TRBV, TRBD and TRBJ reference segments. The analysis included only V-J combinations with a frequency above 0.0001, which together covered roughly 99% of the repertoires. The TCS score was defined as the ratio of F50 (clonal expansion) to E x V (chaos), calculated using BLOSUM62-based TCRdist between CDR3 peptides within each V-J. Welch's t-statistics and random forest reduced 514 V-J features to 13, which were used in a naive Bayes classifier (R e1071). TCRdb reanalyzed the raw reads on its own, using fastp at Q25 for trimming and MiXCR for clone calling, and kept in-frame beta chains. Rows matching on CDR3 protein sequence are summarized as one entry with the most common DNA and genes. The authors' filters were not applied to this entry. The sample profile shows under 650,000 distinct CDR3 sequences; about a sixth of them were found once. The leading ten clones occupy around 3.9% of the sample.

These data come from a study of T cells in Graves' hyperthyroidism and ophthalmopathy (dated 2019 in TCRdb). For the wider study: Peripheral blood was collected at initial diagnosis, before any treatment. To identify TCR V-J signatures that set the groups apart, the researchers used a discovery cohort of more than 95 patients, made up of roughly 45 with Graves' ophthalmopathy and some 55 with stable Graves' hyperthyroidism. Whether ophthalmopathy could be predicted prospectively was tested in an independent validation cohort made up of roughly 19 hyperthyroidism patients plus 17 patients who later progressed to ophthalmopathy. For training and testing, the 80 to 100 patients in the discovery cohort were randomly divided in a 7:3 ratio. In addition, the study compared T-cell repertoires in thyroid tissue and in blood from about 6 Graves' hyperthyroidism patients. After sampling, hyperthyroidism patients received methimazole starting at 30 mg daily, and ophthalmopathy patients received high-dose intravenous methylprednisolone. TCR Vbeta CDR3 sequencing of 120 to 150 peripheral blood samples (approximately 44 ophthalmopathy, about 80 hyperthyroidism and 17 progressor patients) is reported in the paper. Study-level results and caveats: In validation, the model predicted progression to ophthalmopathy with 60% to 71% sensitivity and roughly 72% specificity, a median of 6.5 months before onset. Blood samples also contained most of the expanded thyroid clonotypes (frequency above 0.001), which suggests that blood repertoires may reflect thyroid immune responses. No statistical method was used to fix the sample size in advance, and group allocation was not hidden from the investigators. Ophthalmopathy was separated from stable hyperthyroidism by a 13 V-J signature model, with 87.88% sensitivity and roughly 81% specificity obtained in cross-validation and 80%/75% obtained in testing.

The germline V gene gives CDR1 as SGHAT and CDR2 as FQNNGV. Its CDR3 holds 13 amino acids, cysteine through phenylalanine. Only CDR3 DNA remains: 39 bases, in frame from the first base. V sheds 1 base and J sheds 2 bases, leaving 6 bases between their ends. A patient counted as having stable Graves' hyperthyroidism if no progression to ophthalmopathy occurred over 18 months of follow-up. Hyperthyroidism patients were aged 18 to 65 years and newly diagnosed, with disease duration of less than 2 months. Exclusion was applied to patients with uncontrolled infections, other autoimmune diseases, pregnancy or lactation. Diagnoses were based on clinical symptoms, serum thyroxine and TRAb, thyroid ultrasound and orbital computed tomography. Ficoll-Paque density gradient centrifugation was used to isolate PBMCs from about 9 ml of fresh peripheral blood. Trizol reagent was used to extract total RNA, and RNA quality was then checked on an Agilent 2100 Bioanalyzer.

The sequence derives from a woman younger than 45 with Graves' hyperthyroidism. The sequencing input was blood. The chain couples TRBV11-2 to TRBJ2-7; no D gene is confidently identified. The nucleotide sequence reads TGTGCCAGCAGCTTAGCGGTCCCCTACGAGCAGTACTTC. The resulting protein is CASSLAVPYEQYF.